These T cell receptor beta chains were read from a single sample in a study of T cell responses to AZD1222 COVID-19 vaccine. Data came from immunoSEQ multiplex PCR; TCRdb stores just in-frame clones and leaves some out. The table shows 190,000 or so clones, with over 85% occurring only once. Sequenced here: peripheral blood, sampled 28 days after the second AZD1222 dose. Source of these receptors: an adult who received the AZD1222 COVID-19 vaccine. Both conserved end residues are part of each CDR3. Each record gives: D gene, clone size, V gene, J gene, CDR3 protein, CDR3 DNA. D genes are given only for firm matches. Only part of the rows carry a size: once, few, many, or a class if the clone is expanded.

>-|-|TRBV2|TRBJ2-2
CASSRPTGPLPNTGELFF
TGTGCCAGCAGCCGTCCAACAGGGCCTCTCCCGAACACCGGGGAGCTGTTTTTT
>-|-|TRBV3-1/TRBV3-2|TRBJ1-5
CASSQDTGRYQPQHF
TGTGCCAGCAGCCAAGATACAGGCAGATATCAGCCCCAGCATTTT
>-|-|TRBV7-3|TRBJ1-1
CASSLNRENTEAFF
TGTGCCAGCAGCTTAAACAGGGAAAACACTGAAGCTTTCTTT
>-|-|TRBV5-1|TRBJ2-5
CASSPGVETQYF
TGCGCCAGCAGTCCAGGGGTTGAGACCCAGTACTTC
>-|-|TRBV4-1|TRBJ1-4
CASSQEGTGGRKLFF
TGCGCCAGCAGCCAAGAGGGGACGGGAGGGAGAAAACTGTTTTTT
>TRBD1|once|TRBV4-3|TRBJ2-7
CASSPGQGNYEQYF
TGCGCCAGCAGCCCCGGACAGGGGAACTACGAGCAGTACTTC
>-|few|TRBV19|TRBJ1-2
CAIEDYGYTF
TGTGCCATCGAGGACTATGGCTACACCTTC
>-|-|TRBV6-5|TRBJ2-1
CASSWTSTTYNEQFF
TGTGCCAGCAGTTGGACGTCGACCACCTACAATGAGCAGTTCTTC
>TRBD1|-|TRBV25-1|TRBJ1-4
CASSARQGAATNEKLFF
TGTGCCAGCAGTGCCAGACAGGGGGCCGCAACTAATGAAAAACTGTTTTTT
>TRBD1|-|TRBV30|TRBJ1-4
CAWSAPGGGDEKLFF
TGTGCCTGGAGTGCTCCAGGGGGCGGGGATGAAAAACTGTTTTTT
>-|-|TRBV19|TRBJ2-2
CASEEQGGTGELFF
TGTGCCAGTGAGGAACAGGGGGGGACCGGGGAGCTGTTTTTT
>-|-|TRBV2|TRBJ2-1
CASSEQGGYEQFF
TGTGCCAGCAGTGAACAGGGGGGGTATGAGCAGTTCTTC
>TRBD1|-|TRBV30|TRBJ1-6
CARRQGSSPLHF
TGTGCACGACGACAGGGTAGTTCACCCCTCCACTTT
>-|-|TRBV28|TRBJ1-2
CASSSRSRGYTF
TGTGCCAGCAGTTCGAGGTCCAGAGGCTACACCTTC
>-|-|TRBV12-5|TRBJ2-2
CASGRGGTGELFF
TGTGCTAGTGGTAGGGGTGGCACCGGGGAGCTGTTTTTT
>-|-|TRBV6-5|TRBJ1-2
CASSYLRGGSGYTF
TGTGCCAGCAGTTACTTACGGGGGGGTAGTGGCTACACCTTC
>-|-|TRBV18|TRBJ1-1
CASSGEENTEAFF
TGTGCCAGCTCAGGAGAAGAGAACACTGAAGCTTTCTTT
>-|-|TRBV29-1|TRBJ2-3
CSVEAADTQYF
TGCAGCGTTGAAGCGGCAGATACGCAGTATTTT
>TRBD1|-|TRBV28|TRBJ1-2
CASSFPRQGESNYGYTF
TGTGCCAGCAGTTTCCCGCGACAGGGGGAGTCTAACTATGGCTACACCTTC
>TRBD1|-|TRBV4-1|TRBJ2-1
CASSQEVADRGWYEQFF
TGCGCCAGCAGCCAAGAGGTTGCGGACAGGGGGTGGTATGAGCAGTTCTTC
>-|-|TRBV7-8|TRBJ1-6
CASRGGQTYSYNSPLHF
TGTGCCAGCAGAGGCGGGCAGACTTACTCCTATAATTCACCCCTCCACTTT
>-|-|TRBV7-3|TRBJ2-2
CASSAIGTAGTGELFF
TGTGCCAGCAGCGCCATCGGGACAGCGGGGACCGGGGAGCTGTTTTTT
>TRBD1|-|TRBV2|TRBJ1-3
CASSPTGGGYTIYF
TGTGCCAGCAGTCCGACAGGGGGCGGGTACACCATATATTTT
>-|-|TRBV7-9|TRBJ1-2
CASSLNRQADYGYTF
TGTGCCAGCAGCCTTAATCGACAGGCGGACTATGGCTACACCTTC
>TRBD1|many|TRBV30|TRBJ1-5
CAWSVRTGRLQPQHF
TGTGCCTGGAGTGTACGGACAGGGAGATTGCAGCCCCAGCATTTT
>-|-|TRBV5-1|TRBJ2-7
CASSLGNYEQYF
TGCGCCAGCAGCTTGGGGAACTACGAGCAGTACTTC
>-|few|TRBV6-5|TRBJ2-1
CASFRDRLYNEQFF
TGTGCCAGCTTCCGGGACCGACTCTACAATGAGCAGTTCTTC
>-|-|TRBV10-2|TRBJ1-1
CASSDLIGGNTEAFF
TGCGCCAGCAGTGACCTTATTGGGGGAAACACTGAAGCTTTCTTT
>-|-|TRBV5-4|TRBJ2-3
CASSPKGDEYTQYF
TGTGCCAGCAGCCCAAAAGGAGACGAGTATACGCAGTATTTT
>-|once|TRBV9|TRBJ2-3
CASSVAHLLGHPF
TGTGCCAGCAGCGTAGCTCACCTCCTCGGACACCCGTTT
>-|few|TRBV4-1|TRBJ1-1
CASSQLGGNTEAFF
TGCGCCAGCAGCCAACTTGGAGGGAACACTGAAGCTTTCTTT
>-|-|TRBV6-5|TRBJ2-3
CASSYERQEVTDTQYF
TGTGCCAGCAGTTACGAAAGACAGGAGGTGACAGATACGCAGTATTTT
>TRBD1|-|TRBV18|TRBJ1-1
CASSSTGGSTEAFF
TGTGCCAGCTCATCCACAGGGGGTTCCACTGAAGCTTTCTTT
>-|once|TRBV5-8|TRBJ2-5
CASSLGLDGTQYF
TGTGCCAGCAGCTTGGGGTTAGACGGGACCCAGTACTTC
>TRBD1|-|TRBV4-2|TRBJ1-5
CASSQVVQGGQPQHF
TGTGCCAGCAGCCAAGTGGTACAGGGGGGTCAGCCCCAGCATTTT
>-|-|TRBV7-2|TRBJ1-5
CASSFSGRPQHF
TGTGCCAGCAGCTTCTCCGGGAGGCCCCAGCATTTT
>-|-|TRBV4-1|TRBJ1-2
CASSLARGGANYGYTF
TGCGCCAGCAGCCTCGCGAGGGGAGGAGCTAACTATGGCTACACCTTC
>-|-|TRBV28|TRBJ2-5
CASNVPYQETQYF
TGTGCCAGCAACGTCCCGTACCAAGAGACCCAGTACTTC
>-|once|TRBV6-1|TRBJ1-1
CASKADKNTEAFF
TGTGCCAGCAAAGCCGACAAGAACACTGAAGCTTTCTTT
>-|few|TRBV12-3/TRBV12-4|TRBJ1-5
CASRRTINQPQHF
TGTGCCAGCAGACGAACCATAAATCAGCCCCAGCATTTT
>-|-|TRBV30|TRBJ1-3
CAWTGSSGNTIYF
TGTGCCTGGACAGGATCCTCTGGAAACACCATATATTTT
>-|-|TRBV5-1|TRBJ2-5
CASSWNRVGQETQYF
TGCGCCAGCAGCTGGAACAGGGTTGGCCAAGAGACCCAGTACTTC
>-|-|TRBV5-6|TRBJ1-2
CASSVAGPSYGYTF
TGTGCCAGCAGCGTGGCCGGGCCAAGCTATGGCTACACCTTC
>-|-|TRBV3-1/TRBV3-2|TRBJ1-6
CASSQDWGTGNSPLHF
TGTGCCAGCAGCCAAGATTGGGGGACGGGAAATTCACCCCTCCACTTT
>-|-|TRBV7-9|TRBJ1-3
CGSGLGNTIYF
TGTGGCTCGGGACTTGGAAACACCATATATTTT
>-|-|TRBV9|TRBJ1-1
CASSVGGGRGNTEAFF
TGTGCCAGCAGCGTAGGTGGGGGTAGGGGAAACACTGAAGCTTTCTTT
>TRBD1|-|TRBV7-3|TRBJ1-2
CASSSGQGWGYTF
TGTGCCAGCAGCTCGGGACAGGGCTGGGGCTACACCTTC